The 16 T cell receptor beta chains given below trace back to one sample, sequenced in a study of T cell changes during pregnancy in multiple sclerosis. Clones were read by immunoSEQ multiplex PCR, and TCRdb kept only the in-frame ones, dropping some. The table lists tens of thousands of clones, around 93% of them singletons. The sequencing used CD4+ T cells from peripheral blood mononuclear cells, collected in the first trimester of pregnancy. The receptors here all came from a female donor with multiple sclerosis, enrolled in a pregnancy study.

This chain uses TRBV18 with TRBJ1-1, with D perhaps TRBD1 (6 bases). V lost 4 bases, J lost 3 bases, and 9 bases lay in between. The CDR3 is made up of 13 amino acids. Germline V gene sequence: CDR1 KGHSH, CDR2 LQKENI. The CDR3 here is CASSQGVDTEAFF. CDR3 DNA sequence: TGTGCCAGCTCACAGGGGGTGGACACTGAAGCTTTCTTT.

This chain links TRBV7-6 with TRBJ2-7; no firm D call. Germline V gives CDR1 SGHVS, CDR2 FNYEAQ. The CDR3 consists of 14 residues. V was shortened by 5 bases and J by 3 bases, with 14 bases between the two germline ends. Written as DNA, the CDR3 is TGTGCCAGCAGCCCCCGAGGTCCCCTCTACGAGCAGTACTTC. The encoded protein is CASSPRGPLYEQYF.

This sequence joins TRBV2 and TRBJ1-1; TRBD1 matches 7 bases. The CDR3 sequence is 15 residues long. The ends lost 6 bases at V and 0 bases at J; junction bases unmatched: 7. Germline loops: CDR1 SNHLY, CDR2 FYNNEI. DNA for the CDR3: TGTGCCAGCAGGACCGAGGGACAGCTGAACACTGAAGCTTTCTTT. The encoded protein is CASRTEGQLNTEAFF.

The chain uses TRBV11-3 and TRBJ2-7; TRBD2 is a possible D gene (7 bases). Germline-derived CDR1 and CDR2 are SGHNT and YENEEA. This CDR3 comprises 11 residues. V lost 5 bases and J lost 7, with 9 bases in between. CDR3 loop: CASSKGGEQYF. In DNA form, the CDR3 reads TGTGCCAGCAGCAAGGGGGGGGAGCAGTACTTC. Supplemented by reference TRBV11-3 and TRBJ2-7, the full variable domain reads EAGVVQSPRYKIIEKKQPVAFWCNPISGHNTLYWYLQNLGQGPELLIRYENEEAVDDSQLPKDRFSAERLKGVDSTLKIQPAELGDSAVYLCASSKGGEQYFGPGTRLTVT.

The CDR3, as DNA: TGTGCCAGCAGAAAACCCTCCGAGATCACTGAAGCTTTCTTT. It translates to CASRKPSEITEAFF. The chain carries TRBV6-5 and TRBJ1-1; D is ambiguous. This CDR3 is 14 amino acids long. V was shortened by 6 bases and J by 4 bases, with 15 bases between the two germline ends. Germline values: CDR1 MNHEY, CDR2 SVGAGI.

V usage is TRBV27 and J usage is TRBJ1-4; no firm D call. The germline V and J ends were trimmed by 5 bases and 8 bases, with 18 bases remaining between them. Per germline, CDR1 MNHEY and CDR2 SMNVEV (reference sequence). This CDR3 spans 15 amino acids. CDR3 bases: TGTGCCAGCAGTGGCATGGAGGCGACGGGAGAAAAACTGTTTTTT. It translates to CASSGMEATGEKLFF.

The chain links TRBV27 to TRBJ1-1; D possibly corresponds to TRBD1 (5 bases). This CDR3 is built from 14 residues. The ends were cut back, 3 bases at V and 1 base at J, with 9 bases in the middle. Germline V gene lookup returns CDR1 MNHEY and CDR2 SMNVEV (reference sequence). The CDR3 bases are TGTGCCAGCAGTTTTCAGGGCACGAACACTGAAGCTTTCTTT. As protein: CASSFQGTNTEAFF.

The rearrangement links TRBV7-7 to TRBJ2-1; tentatively, D is TRBD2 (5 bases). Germline loops: CDR1 SSHAT, CDR2 FNYEAQ (reference sequence). Trimming stripped 4 bases from V and 9 bases from J, with 10 bases between. The CDR3 is made up of 12 amino acids. This CDR3 reads CASSSGVSEQFF. The CDR3 nucleotides are TGTGCCAGCAGCTCCGGGGTCAGTGAGCAGTTCTTC.

V is TRBV5-4 and J is TRBJ2-5; TRBD1 is a possible D gene (5 bases). V dropped 2 bases and J dropped 2 bases, with 10 bases sitting between them. Germline-derived CDR1 and CDR2 are SGHNT and YYREEE (reference sequence). CDR3 size: 14 residues. The CDR3 DNA is TGTGCCAGCAGCTTCAGGGATCCGCAAGAGACCCAGTACTTC. Residues: CASSFRDPQETQYF.

This clone has a single count. The chain employs TRBV27 and TRBJ1-1, with no clear D. V was clipped by 3 bases and J by 1 base, with 15 bases between them. Germline V gives CDR1 MNHEY, CDR2 SMNVEV (reference sequence). CDR3 length: 16 amino acids. As DNA, the CDR3 is TGTGCCAGCAGTTTTCAGCCGGTGGGAGGGAACACTGAAGCTTTCTTT. This codes for CASSFQPVGGNTEAFF.

The chain employs TRBV4-3 and TRBJ2-3, with a weak D call TRBD1 (6 bases). The ends were cut back, 1 base at V and 5 bases at J, with 16 bases in the middle. CDR3 length: 16 amino acids. Germline assignment: CDR1 LGHNA and CDR2 YSLEER. The CDR3 nucleotides read TGCGCCAGCAGCCAAGGAGACAGGATCCCTTTAGATACGCAGTATTTT. Protein product: CASSQGDRIPLDTQYF.

DNA of the CDR3: TGTGCCAGCAGTTACGGGGCAGTCAGAGATACGCAGTATTTT. It specifies CASSYGAVRDTQYF. This sequence joins TRBV6-5 and TRBJ2-3, with a tentative D call TRBD1 (5 bases). Trimming stripped 2 bases from V and 5 bases from J, with 11 bases between. CDR3 length: 14 residues. Looked up from germline, CDR1 is MNHEY and CDR2 is SVGAGI.

The chain uses TRBV4-3 and TRBJ1-5, with D uncertain. Trimming left V 5 bases short and J 4 bases short, with 9 bases between. This CDR3 has 13 residues. Germline V gene data show CDR1 as LGHNA and CDR2 as YSLEER. As DNA, the CDR3 is TGCGCCAGCAGCGGGAGGGTGAATCAGCCCCAGCATTTT. Its translation is CASSGRVNQPQHF.

V is TRBV7-2 and J is TRBJ2-1; 15 bases fit TRBD2. The germline V gene has CDR1 SGHTA and CDR2 FQGNSA. The CDR3 loop spans 17 amino acids. Trimming at V came to 3 bases and at J to 5 bases, leaving 5 bases not matched to a gene. The CDR3: CASSLWTSGGGNNEQFF. CDR3 DNA sequence: TGTGCCAGCAGCTTGTGGACTAGCGGGGGGGGAAACAATGAGCAGTTCTTC.

The chain is built from TRBV19 and TRBJ1-1; tentative D call: TRBD1 (5 bases). V lost 1 base to trimming and J lost 1 base, with 10 bases between them. This CDR3 is built from 15 residues. Per germline, CDR1 LNHDA and CDR2 SQIVND (reference sequence). Here the CDR3 reads CASSIGWGGNTEAFF. As DNA, the CDR3 is TGTGCCAGTAGTATAGGTTGGGGGGGGAACACTGAAGCTTTCTTT.

This chain connects TRBV19 to TRBJ1-5; the D gene is possibly TRBD1 (5 bases). This CDR3 is 17 amino acids long. V was cut by 3 bases and J by 4 bases, with 19 bases left in between. Germline-derived CDR1 and CDR2 are LNHDA and SQIVND (reference sequence). The CDR3 region is CASSINRPIKLNQPQHF. Written as DNA, the CDR3 is TGTGCCAGTAGTATTAACAGGCCAATTAAACTGAATCAGCCCCAGCATTTT.